These T cell receptor beta chains were read from a single sample in a study of early T cells in non-severe SARS-CoV-2 infection. TCRdb used MiXCR to reprocess the 5' RACE reads, holding one entry per CDR3 protein. The sample has tens of thousands of distinct CDR3 sequences; around 7% are singletons. The specimen sequenced was whole blood. These receptors were collected from an adult who was a healthcare worker with PCR-confirmed SARS-CoV-2 infection or an uninfected control (not recorded which). The CDR3 runs from the conserved cysteine through the conserved F or W. Each record gives: CDR3 DNA, CDR3 protein, D gene, J gene, clone size, V gene. The D gene is left open where the match is weak. Clone size is shown for a subset of rows, as once, few, many or a class of expanded clone.

cdr3_nt: TGTGCCAGCAGTGCCGGGACTAGCACCGGGGAGCTGTTTTTT
cdr3_aa: CASSAGTSTGELFF
d_call: TRBD2
j_call: TRBJ2-2
clone_size: medium-sized
v_call: TRBV6-4

cdr3_nt: TGCGCCAGCAGCCTCTTTGTTGGGGTGGGGCAGTATTTT
cdr3_aa: CASSLFVGVGQYF
d_call: NA
j_call: TRBJ2-3
clone_size: many
v_call: TRBV4-1

cdr3_nt: TGTGCCAGTAGTATCAGGGGAGATCAGCCCCAGCATTTT
cdr3_aa: CASSIRGDQPQHF
d_call: NA
j_call: TRBJ1-5
clone_size: few
v_call: TRBV19

cdr3_nt: TGTGCCAGCAGCACTTGGGACAGCCTAGGCCGGAATGAGCAGTTCTTC
cdr3_aa: CASSTWDSLGRNEQFF
d_call: TRBD1
j_call: TRBJ2-1
clone_size: many
v_call: TRBV7-9

cdr3_nt: TGTGCCAGCAGCCAAGGGGCGCGCTCGGAGACCCAGTACTTC
cdr3_aa: CASSQGARSETQYF
d_call: NA
j_call: TRBJ2-5
clone_size: many
v_call: TRBV14

cdr3_nt: TGCAGTGCACTCGACACAGATACGCAGTATTTT
cdr3_aa: CSALDTDTQYF
d_call: NA
j_call: TRBJ2-3
clone_size: many
v_call: TRBV20-1

cdr3_nt: TGTGCCAGCAGTTTGGGGCAGGGTAACTATGGCTACACCTTC
cdr3_aa: CASSLGQGNYGYTF
d_call: NA
j_call: TRBJ1-2
clone_size: many
v_call: TRBV27

cdr3_nt: TGTGCCAGCAGCCCAGGACTAGCGGAGACGAACACCGGGGAGCTGTTTTTT
cdr3_aa: CASSPGLAETNTGELFF
d_call: TRBD2
j_call: TRBJ2-2
clone_size: many
v_call: TRBV6-4

cdr3_nt: TGTGCCAGCAGCCCCGGAGACTATGGCTACACCTTC
cdr3_aa: CASSPGDYGYTF
d_call: NA
j_call: TRBJ1-2
clone_size: medium-sized
v_call: TRBV5-6

cdr3_nt: TGTGCCAGCAGCCTAAGACTAGGGGGGGGCCATGAGCAGTTCTTC
cdr3_aa: CASSLRLGGGHEQFF
d_call: NA
j_call: TRBJ2-1
clone_size: few
v_call: TRBV12-3/TRBV12-4

cdr3_nt: TGCAGTGCTACCACAATGTCGGGGAATTCACCCCTCCACTTT
cdr3_aa: CSATTMSGNSPLHF
d_call: NA
j_call: TRBJ1-6
clone_size: NA
v_call: TRBV20-1

cdr3_nt: TGTGCCAGCAGTTCTCCGGGACAGCGAGCCTACGAGCAGTACTTC
cdr3_aa: CASSSPGQRAYEQYF
d_call: TRBD1
j_call: TRBJ2-7
clone_size: many
v_call: TRBV28

cdr3_nt: TGTGCCAGTAGCAGCGGGACAGTCTACGAGCAGTACTTC
cdr3_aa: CASSSGTVYEQYF
d_call: NA
j_call: TRBJ2-7
clone_size: many
v_call: TRBV19

cdr3_nt: TGTGCCAGCAGCTTGGACAGCCGAGAGACCCAGTACTTC
cdr3_aa: CASSLDSRETQYF
d_call: NA
j_call: TRBJ2-5
clone_size: many
v_call: TRBV5-4

cdr3_nt: TGTGCCAGCTCGCTAGCGGATTTGTACAATGAGCAGTTCTTC
cdr3_aa: CASSLADLYNEQFF
d_call: TRBD2
j_call: TRBJ2-1
clone_size: medium-sized
v_call: TRBV18

cdr3_nt: TGTGCCAGCAGTTTGCGGAGAACAGGGCTCCTTTACTATGGCTACACCTTC
cdr3_aa: CASSLRRTGLLYYGYTF
d_call: NA
j_call: TRBJ1-2
clone_size: many
v_call: TRBV27

cdr3_nt: TGTGCCAGCAGGGAAGCGGGACTTTCCTACAATGAGCAGTTCTTC
cdr3_aa: CASREAGLSYNEQFF
d_call: TRBD2
j_call: TRBJ2-1
clone_size: many
v_call: TRBV6-5

cdr3_nt: TGTGCCAGCAGCCGTCTTTGGGGGGATACGCAGTATTTT
cdr3_aa: CASSRLWGDTQYF
d_call: NA
j_call: TRBJ2-3
clone_size: NA
v_call: TRBV6-4

cdr3_nt: TGTGCCAGCAGCCAATCGATGAATCAGCCCCAGCATTTT
cdr3_aa: CASSQSMNQPQHF
d_call: NA
j_call: TRBJ1-5
clone_size: NA
v_call: TRBV3-1

cdr3_nt: TGTGCCAGCAGTTTAACGGGGGCCCACGAGCAGTACTTC
cdr3_aa: CASSLTGAHEQYF
d_call: NA
j_call: TRBJ2-7
clone_size: NA
v_call: TRBV12-3/TRBV12-4

cdr3_nt: TGTGCCAGCAGCTTAGCGAGCAGCTCGGGTAGCAATCAGCCCCAGCATTTT
cdr3_aa: CASSLASSSGSNQPQHF
d_call: NA
j_call: TRBJ1-5
clone_size: many
v_call: TRBV7-9

cdr3_nt: TGTGCCAGCAGTGGGACAGGGGCTAAGGGGGAGCTGTTTTTT
cdr3_aa: CASSGTGAKGELFF
d_call: TRBD1
j_call: TRBJ2-2
clone_size: many
v_call: TRBV6-1

cdr3_nt: TGTGCCAGCAGCTTGACAGGGGGTAACGAGCAGTACTTC
cdr3_aa: CASSLTGGNEQYF
d_call: TRBD1
j_call: TRBJ2-7
clone_size: many
v_call: TRBV7-6

cdr3_nt: TGTGCCAGCGCTCCGGGACAGGGGCGGGAGCAGTACTTC
cdr3_aa: CASAPGQGREQYF
d_call: TRBD1
j_call: TRBJ2-7
clone_size: many
v_call: TRBV6-6

cdr3_nt: TGCAGTGCTTCCGTCCCCACGTACAGGGAAATAAGCGAGGAGACCCAGTACTTC
cdr3_aa: CSASVPTYREISEETQYF
d_call: NA
j_call: TRBJ2-5
clone_size: many
v_call: TRBV20-1

cdr3_nt: TGCAGTGCTAGCCCTAATATCTACGAGCAGTACTTC
cdr3_aa: CSASPNIYEQYF
d_call: NA
j_call: TRBJ2-7
clone_size: few
v_call: TRBV20-1

cdr3_nt: TGTGCCAGCAGTTTAGACAGGGGCACAGATACGCAGTATTTT
cdr3_aa: CASSLDRGTDTQYF
d_call: TRBD1
j_call: TRBJ2-3
clone_size: many
v_call: TRBV28

cdr3_nt: TGTGCCAGCTCACCCGACAGGGCCGATTCACCCCTCCACTTT
cdr3_aa: CASSPDRADSPLHF
d_call: TRBD1
j_call: TRBJ1-6
clone_size: many
v_call: TRBV18

cdr3_nt: TGCGCCAGCAATTTTGGGCCCAGCACAGATACGCAGTATTTT
cdr3_aa: CASNFGPSTDTQYF
d_call: NA
j_call: TRBJ2-3
clone_size: medium-sized
v_call: TRBV10-2

cdr3_nt: TGTGCCAGCAGCCCCCCGGGTGCGAACACCGGGGAGCTGTTTTTT
cdr3_aa: CASSPPGANTGELFF
d_call: NA
j_call: TRBJ2-2
clone_size: NA
v_call: TRBV9

cdr3_nt: TGCGCCAGCAGCTCCTTACAGGGAGATCTATACGAGCAGTACTTC
cdr3_aa: CASSSLQGDLYEQYF
d_call: NA
j_call: TRBJ2-7
clone_size: many
v_call: TRBV5-1

cdr3_nt: TGCAGCGTTAAAAATAGCGGGAATAAGGCAGATACGCAGTATTTT
cdr3_aa: CSVKNSGNKADTQYF
d_call: TRBD2
j_call: TRBJ2-3
clone_size: NA
v_call: TRBV29-1

cdr3_nt: TGCGCCAGCAGCTTGGCTAGCGGGATTCAGAATGAGCAGTTCTTC
cdr3_aa: CASSLASGIQNEQFF
d_call: TRBD2
j_call: TRBJ2-1
clone_size: few
v_call: TRBV5-1

cdr3_nt: TGCAGTGCTCCCTCAATCCAAGCGGTGGGCGGGGAGCTGTTTTTT
cdr3_aa: CSAPSIQAVGGELFF
d_call: NA
j_call: TRBJ2-2
clone_size: few
v_call: TRBV20-1

cdr3_nt: TGTGCCAGCAGCCCTCAACTGCTTTCCGGAAACACCATATATTTT
cdr3_aa: CASSPQLLSGNTIYF
d_call: NA
j_call: TRBJ1-3
clone_size: NA
v_call: TRBV5-6

cdr3_nt: TGTGCCATTATCTGGGACAGGCCTAATGAAAAACTGTTTTTT
cdr3_aa: CAIIWDRPNEKLFF
d_call: TRBD1
j_call: TRBJ1-4
clone_size: NA
v_call: TRBV10-3

cdr3_nt: TGTGCCCACGCCACGGGACAGAGGAACACCGGGGAGCTGTTTTTT
cdr3_aa: CAHATGQRNTGELFF
d_call: TRBD1
j_call: TRBJ2-2
clone_size: NA
v_call: TRBV28

cdr3_nt: TGCAGTGCTAGGGATGAAGCTTTCTTT
cdr3_aa: CSARDEAFF
d_call: NA
j_call: TRBJ1-1
clone_size: many
v_call: TRBV20-1

cdr3_nt: TGCGCCAGCAGCTTTGGTTCACAAGAGACCCAGTACTTC
cdr3_aa: CASSFGSQETQYF
d_call: NA
j_call: TRBJ2-5
clone_size: few
v_call: TRBV5-1

cdr3_nt: TGTGCCAGCAGCCCTAGCGGGAGCCCCGGGGAGCTGTTTTTT
cdr3_aa: CASSPSGSPGELFF
d_call: TRBD2
j_call: TRBJ2-2
clone_size: many
v_call: TRBV7-3

cdr3_nt: TGTGCCAGCAGCTCCCTTAGCGGGAGGGGGGAGACCCAGTACTTC
cdr3_aa: CASSSLSGRGETQYF
d_call: TRBD2
j_call: TRBJ2-5
clone_size: many
v_call: TRBV7-2

cdr3_nt: TGTGCCAGCAGCCCGACTAGCGGCCTATGGGAGCAGTACTTC
cdr3_aa: CASSPTSGLWEQYF
d_call: TRBD2
j_call: TRBJ2-7
clone_size: many
v_call: TRBV6-1

cdr3_nt: TGTGCCAGCAGTTCTGGCGGGAGTATCTACGAGCAGTACTTC
cdr3_aa: CASSSGGSIYEQYF
d_call: TRBD2
j_call: TRBJ2-7
clone_size: many
v_call: TRBV6-5

cdr3_nt: TGCAGTGCTATGGGGACTAGGGAATACAATGAGCAGTTCTTC
cdr3_aa: CSAMGTREYNEQFF
d_call: TRBD2
j_call: TRBJ2-1
clone_size: many
v_call: TRBV20-1